This TCR beta chain was found in a study of cytomegalovirus exposure and HLA in healthy donors. The V gene's germline CDR1 is MNHEY and CDR2 SMNVEV (reference sequence). V lost 5 bases and J lost 2; bases outside the gene matches: 4. The CDR3 consists of 14 residues. Primers for the PCR totalled 60 Vbeta and 13 Jbeta. The repertoire was sequenced with immunoSEQ multiplex PCR; TCRdb's copy has only in-frame clones and lacks some. The profile shows some 140,000 clones, around 72% of them singletons. The sequence derives from a middle-aged man in good health and CMV-seropositive. The sequenced sample consisted of PBMCs. The chain carries TRBV27 and TRBJ2-7; the match to TRBD1 covers 9 bases. The CDR3 DNA reads as TGTGCCAGCAGTACCGGGACAGGGCCCTACGAGCAGTACTTC. Its protein product is CASSTGTGPYEQYF.